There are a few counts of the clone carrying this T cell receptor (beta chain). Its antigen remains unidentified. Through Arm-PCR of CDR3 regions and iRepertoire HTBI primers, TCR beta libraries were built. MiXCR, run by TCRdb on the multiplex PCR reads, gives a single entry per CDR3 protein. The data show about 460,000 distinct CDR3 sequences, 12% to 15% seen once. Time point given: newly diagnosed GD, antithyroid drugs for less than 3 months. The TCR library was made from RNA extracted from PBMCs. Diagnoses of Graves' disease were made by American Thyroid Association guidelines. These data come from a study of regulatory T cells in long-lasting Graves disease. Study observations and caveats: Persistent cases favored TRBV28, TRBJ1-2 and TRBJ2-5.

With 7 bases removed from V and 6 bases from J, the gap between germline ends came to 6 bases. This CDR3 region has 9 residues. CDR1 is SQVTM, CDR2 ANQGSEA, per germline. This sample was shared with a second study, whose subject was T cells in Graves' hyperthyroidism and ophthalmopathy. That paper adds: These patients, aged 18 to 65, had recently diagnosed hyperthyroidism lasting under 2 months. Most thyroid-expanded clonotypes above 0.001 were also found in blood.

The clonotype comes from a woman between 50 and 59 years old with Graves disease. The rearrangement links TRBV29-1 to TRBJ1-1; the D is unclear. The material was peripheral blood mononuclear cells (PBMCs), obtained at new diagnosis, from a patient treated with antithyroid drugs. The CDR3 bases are TGCAGCGACGGGGCTGAAGCTTTCTTT. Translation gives CSDGAEAFF.